This is a list of T cell receptor beta chains from one sample in a study of control samples from healthy donors and cancer patients. Sequenced by immunoSEQ multiplex PCR; TCRdb stores in-frame clones only, minus some. Of around 130,000 clones listed, around nine tenths were seen once; the top ten hold roughly 3.2%. The specimen sequenced was blood. All receptors come from a middle-aged man in good health. Both conserved end residues are part of each CDR3. The order of the fields is J gene, clone size, D gene, V gene, CDR3 DNA, CDR3 protein. The D gene is left open where the match is weak. Clone size, where shown, is once, few, many, or a class for clones that have expanded.

>TRBJ1-5|-|-|TRBV25-1
TGTGCCAGCAGTGAATATGGCGGAGATCAGCCCCAGCATTTT
CASSEYGGDQPQHF
>TRBJ2-3|once|-|TRBV6-5
TGTGCCAGCAGGTCACAGGGATTTGTCACAGATACGCAGTATTTT
CASRSQGFVTDTQYF
>TRBJ2-3|-|TRBD2|TRBV5-4
TGTGCCAGCAGCTTGGCGGGGGGTACGGATACGCAGTATTTT
CASSLAGGTDTQYF
>TRBJ2-2|-|-|TRBV5-4
TGTGCCAGCAGCTTTACCGGGGAGCTGTTTTTT
CASSFTGELFF
>TRBJ1-1|-|-|TRBV19
TGTGCCAGTACCCGGCATATTGAAGCTTTCTTT
CASTRHIEAFF
>TRBJ2-2|-|-|TRBV5-1
TGCGCCTCTTGGGGGCACGGGGAGCTGTTTTTT
CASWGHGELFF
>TRBJ1-2|-|-|TRBV24-1
TGTGCCACCAGTGATGGCTATGGCTACACCTTC
CATSDGYGYTF
>TRBJ2-2|-|-|TRBV2
TGTGCCAGTCGGGAAGGGCAGGTCGACACCGGGGAGCTGTTTTTT
CASREGQVDTGELFF
>TRBJ1-2|-|-|TRBV4-1
TGCGCCAGCAGCCAAGGGGGTTCGAACTATGGCTACACCTTC
CASSQGGSNYGYTF
>TRBJ2-1|-|TRBD2|TRBV19
TGTGCCAGTAGTTTCTCTCCGAGGCGGGGGGGCCGGGGAGGAAATGAGCAGTTCTTC
CASSFSPRRGGRGGNEQFF
>TRBJ2-7|-|-|TRBV28
TGTGCCACCAAATCCGGACAGAGCTCCTACGAGCAGTACTTC
CATKSGQSSYEQYF
>TRBJ2-7|few|-|TRBV6-2/TRBV6-3
TGTGCCAGCAGTTACCCACAGGGCCCCTACGAGCAGTACTTC
CASSYPQGPYEQYF
>TRBJ1-5|-|-|TRBV19
TGTGCCAGTAGCCACCGGGACAACAATCAGCCCCAGCATTTT
CASSHRDNNQPQHF
>TRBJ2-7|-|TRBD1|TRBV7-6
TGTGCCAGCAGCCCCAGGACAGGAACAACCTACGAGCAGTACTTC
CASSPRTGTTYEQYF
>TRBJ1-3|-|-|TRBV5-4
TGTGCCAGCAGCGGCTCCGGGACGGCCTCTGGAAACACCATATATTTT
CASSGSGTASGNTIYF
>TRBJ2-7|-|TRBD2|TRBV9
TGTGCCAGCAGCGTAAGTCCGGGCAATAGCGGGGGGACAAAACCAAGCTCCTACGAGCAGTACTTC
CASSVSPGNSGGTKPSSYEQYF
>TRBJ2-3|-|-|TRBV3-1/TRBV3-2
TGTGCCAGCAGACCGACTAGCACAGATACGCAGTATTTT
CASRPTSTDTQYF
>TRBJ1-2|-|-|TRBV5-6
TGTGCCAGCAGCTTGCCCAGGGAGGTTTTCTATGGCTACACCTTC
CASSLPREVFYGYTF
>TRBJ2-5|-|TRBD2|TRBV3-1/TRBV3-2
TGTGCCAGCAGCCGAAAGTCCGGGACTAGCGGGTCTCCCCCAGGGACCCAGTACTTC
CASSRKSGTSGSPPGTQYF
>TRBJ2-2|-|TRBD1|TRBV9
TGTGCCAGCAGTCTCTCACTAGGACAGGGAACGACCGGGGAGCTGTTTTTT
CASSLSLGQGTTGELFF